The 15 T cell receptor beta chains below were found in one sample sequenced in a study of response to subunit inactivated influenza vaccine. TCRdb redid the calling of the RT-PCR reads with MiXCR, one entry per CDR3 protein. The table lists 450,000 to 500,000 distinct CDR3 sequences, approximately 11% of them singletons. Sequences were derived from PBMCs from blood, sampled around seven weeks after vaccination. These receptors came from a man aged 50 to 59 who received an inactivated influenza vaccine.

This clonotype has more than one count but fewer than ten. The chain couples TRBV12-3 or TRBV12-4 to TRBJ1-4; D is perhaps TRBD1 (6 bases). The V end lost 1 base, the J end lost 6 bases, and 12 bases lay between the germline ends. The CDR3 is 15 amino acids. CDR3: CASSLEAGVDEKLFF. The CDR3 DNA sequence: TGTGCCAGCAGTTTAGAGGCAGGGGTGGATGAAAAACTGTTTTTT.

Ten or more counts support this clonotype. The chain carries TRBV19 and TRBJ2-1; no clear D gene. The CDR3 is 14 amino acids. Germline-derived CDR1 and CDR2 are LNHDA and SQIVND (reference sequence). V was clipped by 6 bases and J by 1 base, with 10 bases between them. In DNA form, the CDR3 reads TGTGCCAGTAGCCCTACCCGGTCCTACAATGAGCAGTTCTTC. Translation gives CASSPTRSYNEQFF.

The chain links TRBV28 to TRBJ2-1; possible D gene TRBD2, 6 bases. This CDR3 has 17 amino acids. From germline, CDR1 is MDHEN and CDR2 SYDVKM. V lost 2 bases, J lost 1 base, and 15 bases lay in between. The CDR3 nucleotides are TGTGCCAGCAGTTTAATCGTGGGCGGGAAGTCCTACAATGAGCAGTTCTTC. Protein sequence: CASSLIVGGKSYNEQFF. The entire variable domain, with the rest obtained from reference TRBV28 and TRBJ2-1, is as follows: DVKVTQSSRYLVKRTGEKVFLECVQDMDHENMFWYRQDPGLGLRLIYFSYDVKMKEKGDIPEGYSVSREKKERFSLILESASTNQTSMYLCASSLIVGGKSYNEQFFGPGTRLTVL.

The rearrangement links TRBV3-1 to TRBJ2-1; TRBD2 matches at 12 bases. V shed 6 bases, J shed 7 bases, and the junction held 10 bases outside the gene matches. The germline V gene encodes CDR1 LGHDT and CDR2 YNNKEL (reference sequence). The CDR3 contains 16 residues. The CDR3 DNA follows: TGTGCCAGCAGTTTCTCTAGCGGGGGGGCCGGAAATGAGCAGTTCTTC. Translated: CASSFSSGGAGNEQFF.

This clonotype appeared many times. In nucleotides, the CDR3 is TGTGCCAGCAGTCCACGGGGGGCGAATACAGATACGCAGTATTTT. It yields the protein CASSPRGANTDTQYF. The gene calls are TRBV7-2 and TRBJ2-3; tentative D call: TRBD2 (7 bases). Germline CDR1 reads SGHTA; CDR2 reads FQGNSA. The CDR3 is 15 amino acids. V was shortened by 6 bases and J by 3 bases, with 16 bases between the two germline ends.

This clonotype showed up just a few times. The chain carries TRBV4-3 and TRBJ2-1, with 14 positions matching TRBD2. V lost 0 bases, J lost 8 bases, and 9 bases stayed unmatched. CDR3 length: 18 residues. Germline loops: CDR1 LGHNA, CDR2 YSLEER. The CDR3 DNA follows: TGCGCCAGCAGCCAAGATGGAACGGGACTAGCGGGAGTGGATGAGCAGTTCTTC. Protein sequence: CASSQDGTGLAGVDEQFF.

This clonotype was counted many times. The chain employs TRBV4-1 and TRBJ2-7, with TRBD2 matching 7 bases. The junction had 3 bases not matched to a gene; V was cut back by 1 base and J by 0 bases. Germline CDR1 and CDR2: MGHRA and YSYEKL. The CDR3 sequence is 15 residues long. CDR3 amino acids: CASSQVASGSYEQYF. The CDR3 DNA reads TGCGCCAGCAGCCAAGTAGCTAGCGGCTCCTACGAGCAGTACTTC.

The chain joins TRBV18 to TRBJ2-2; D is possibly TRBD1 or TRBD2 (5 bases each). Germline-derived CDR1 and CDR2 are KGHSH and LQKENI. The CDR3 spans 16 residues. With 3 bases removed from V and 0 bases from J, the gap between germline ends came to 11 bases. As DNA, the CDR3 is TGTGCCAGCTCACCCGTTCCGGGACCGAACACCGGGGAGCTGTTTTTT. Protein sequence: CASSPVPGPNTGELFF.

This sequence joins TRBV6-2 or TRBV6-3 and TRBJ1-1; the match to TRBD1 covers 7 bases. Trimming cost V 2 bases and J 6 bases; bases outside gene matches: 6. The CDR3 extends over 14 amino acids. Germline V gene lookup returns CDR1 MNHEY and CDR2 SVGEGT. This CDR3 reads CASSYKGAGAEAFF. DNA for the CDR3: TGTGCCAGCAGTTACAAGGGGGCAGGAGCTGAAGCTTTCTTT.

The sample holds a few counts of this clonotype. J is TRBJ2-4 and V is TRBV4-2, with a possible D match to TRBD1 (5 bases). V dropped 0 bases and J dropped 4 bases, with 13 bases sitting between them. The germline CDR1 and CDR2 sequences are LGHNA and YNFKEQ. The CDR3 extends over 16 amino acids. For the CDR3, the DNA is TGTGCCAGCAGCCAAGATTGGGGCAGAGAGAAAAACATTCAGTACTTC. Protein: CASSQDWGREKNIQYF.

This clonotype was seen repeatedly, ten times or more. The chain recombines TRBV7-9 with TRBJ2-5; no firm D call. Germline V gene data show CDR1 as SEHNR and CDR2 as FQNEAQ (reference sequence). V was clipped by 3 bases and J by 3 bases, with 5 bases between them. The CDR3 is made up of 12 amino acids. CDR3 residues: CASSFTKETQYF. The CDR3, as DNA: TGTGCCAGCAGCTTTACAAAAGAGACCCAGTACTTC. Drawing the rest from reference TRBV7-9 and TRBJ2-5, the complete variable domain is DTGVSQNPRHKITKRGQNVTFRCDPISEHNRLYWYRQTLGQGPEFLTYFQNEAQLEKSRLLSDRFSAERPKGSFSTLEIQRTEQGDSAMYLCASSFTKETQYFGPGTRLLVL.

In its sample, this clonotype was seen a few times. The chain recombines TRBV18 with TRBJ2-7; D unclear. The CDR3 length is 14 residues. V lost 4 bases and J lost 3, with 13 bases in between. Germline V CDR1 and CDR2: KGHSH, LQKENI. In DNA, the CDR3 is TGTGCCAGCTCACGTGGGTCTTTGGGCTACGAGCAGTACTTC. This encodes CASSRGSLGYEQYF.

In its sample, this clonotype was seen many times. This chain uses TRBV6-5 with TRBJ1-1, with unresolved D. CDR3 length: 12 amino acids. V lost 2 bases, J lost 5 bases, and 6 bases lay in between. Germline V gene sequence: CDR1 MNHEY, CDR2 SVGAGI. CDR3 region: CASSYVGTEAFF. The CDR3 DNA follows: TGTGCCAGCAGTTACGTGGGGACTGAAGCTTTCTTT.

This clonotype showed up many times. The CDR3 DNA is TGTGCCAGCAGCCAACACCCCGCAGGGAACATTCAGTACTTC. Amino acids: CASSQHPAGNIQYF. The genes are TRBV5-6 and TRBJ2-4; the D gene is possibly TRBD1 (5 bases). V lost 4 bases and J lost 7, with 15 bases in between. Per germline, CDR1 SGHDT and CDR2 YYEEEE. This CDR3 spans 14 amino acids.

In this sample, this clonotype turned up many times. The V gene is TRBV28, the J gene TRBJ2-5, with 9 bases that match TRBD2. The germline CDR1 and CDR2 sequences are MDHEN and SYDVKM. The V segment lost 10 bases and the J segment 3 bases; nucleotides outside the gene matches: 12. CDR3 length: 15 amino acids. CDR3 sequence (DNA): TGTGCCATCCAGTTACCGACTAGCGGCAAAGAGACCCAGTACTTC. Protein product: CAIQLPTSGKETQYF.